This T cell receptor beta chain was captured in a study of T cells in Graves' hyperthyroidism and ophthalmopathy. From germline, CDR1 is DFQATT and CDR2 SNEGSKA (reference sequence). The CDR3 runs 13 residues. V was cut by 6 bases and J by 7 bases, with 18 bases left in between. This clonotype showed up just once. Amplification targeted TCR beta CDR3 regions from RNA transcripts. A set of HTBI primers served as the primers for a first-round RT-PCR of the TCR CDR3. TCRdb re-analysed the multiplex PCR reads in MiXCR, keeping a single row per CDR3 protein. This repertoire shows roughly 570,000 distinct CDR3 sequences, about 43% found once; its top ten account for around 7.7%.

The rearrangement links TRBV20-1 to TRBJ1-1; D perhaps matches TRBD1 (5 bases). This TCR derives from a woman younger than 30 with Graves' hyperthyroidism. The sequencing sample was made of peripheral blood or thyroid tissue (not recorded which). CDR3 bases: TGCAGTGCGGGGACTAGCGGTTACAATGAAGCTTTCTTT. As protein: CSAGTSGYNEAFF.